One sample yielded the 30 T cell receptor beta chains listed below, sequenced in a study of T cells in Graves' hyperthyroidism and ophthalmopathy. TCR beta CDR3 region amplification was performed from RNA transcripts. Using the HTBI primer set, a first-round RT-PCR was run on the TCR CDR3. TCRdb re-called the multiplex PCR reads with MiXCR, one entry per CDR3 protein. Of about 420,000 distinct CDR3 sequences listed, 15% to 19% were seen once; the top ten hold roughly 13%. Material for sequencing was blood. These receptors came from a woman between 18 and 29 years old with Graves' hyperthyroidism.

Many counts were recorded for this clonotype. The chain uses TRBV9 and TRBJ1-2; 9 bases fit TRBD1. With V trimmed by 3 bases and J by 5 bases, 2 bases remained unmatched. The CDR3 loop spans 13 amino acids. Germline values: CDR1 SGDLS, CDR2 YYNGEE. CDR3 DNA: TGTGCCAGCAGCGCGACAGGGGGATATGGCTACACCTTC. This encodes CASSATGGYGYTF.

This clonotype came up many times. This chain connects TRBV6-2 or TRBV6-3 to TRBJ1-5, with D possibly TRBD1 on 5 matching bases. Trimming removed 8 bases at V and 1 base at J, with 18 bases between. The germline V gene encodes CDR1 MNHEY and CDR2 SVGEGT. The CDR3 contains 16 residues. Written as DNA, the CDR3 is TGTGCCAGCCGGAACATCGGGAGGGGAAGCAATCAGCCCCAGCATTTT. This encodes CASRNIGRGSNQPQHF.

V is TRBV14 and J is TRBJ1-1; D is undetermined. With 2 bases removed from V and 0 bases from J, the gap between germline ends came to 7 bases. The germline V gene encodes CDR1 SGHDN and CDR2 FVKESK. There are 14 residues in the CDR3. The CDR3 DNA is TGTGCCAGCAGCCAACGTCACCTGAACACTGAAGCTTTCTTT. Protein sequence: CASSQRHLNTEAFF.

The chain carries TRBV27 and TRBJ2-5; 8 nucleotides match TRBD2. The CDR3 extends over 16 amino acids. With V trimmed by 4 bases and J by 2 bases, 9 bases remained unmatched. CDR1 MNHEY and CDR2 SMNVEV come from the germline V gene (reference sequence). The DNA for the CDR3 is TGTGCCAGCAGTTCACGGGTCCGGGGGGGACAAGAGACCCAGTACTTC. Protein sequence: CASSSRVRGGQETQYF.

The V call is TRBV6-2 or TRBV6-3, the J call TRBJ1-5; TRBD1 is a possible D gene (6 bases). V lost 6 bases and J 11 bases, leaving 23 bases between the germline ends. Germline CDR1 and CDR2: MNHEY and SVGEGT. The CDR3 runs to 15 residues. The CDR3 sequence is CASSLRAGVQVAQHF. CDR3 DNA: TGTGCCAGCAGCCTAAGGGCAGGGGTACAGGTAGCCCAGCATTTT.

The sample holds one count of this clonotype. Being one base from a much bigger clone, this may be a read error. The J gene is TRBJ2-1, the V gene TRBV3-1, with 12 bases fitting TRBD1. CDR1 and CDR2 from the germline V gene are LGHDT and YNNKEL (reference sequence). This CDR3 contains 16 residues. Unmatched junction bases numbered 8, after V lost 6 bases and J lost 5 bases. The CDR3 is CASRSRDRGRNNEQFF. The CDR3 DNA follows: TGTGCCAGCAGGTCCCGGGACAGGGGGCGCAACAATGAGCAGTTCTTC.

The chain joins TRBV20-1 to TRBJ1-5; D perhaps matches TRBD1 (5 bases). Germline V CDR1 and CDR2: DFQATT, SNEGSKA (reference sequence). V lost 1 base, J lost 8 bases, and 21 bases lay in between. The CDR3 length is 16 residues. CDR3 region: CSARGEAGTPIEPQHF. The CDR3 DNA sequence: TGCAGTGCTAGAGGAGAAGCAGGGACCCCGATAGAGCCCCAGCATTTT.

In its sample, this clonotype was seen many times. The rearrangement uses TRBV28 and TRBJ1-2; D unresolved. The germline gives CDR1 MDHEN, CDR2 SYDVKM. The CDR3 loop spans 13 amino acids. V was shortened by 2 bases and J by 5 bases, with 9 bases between the two germline ends. Here the CDR3 reads CASSLTPGYGYTF. The CDR3 DNA is TGTGCCAGCAGTTTAACACCGGGGTATGGCTACACCTTC.

This chain uses TRBV3-2 with TRBJ2-7; TRBD1 is taken as the D call from the table, unchecked against the DNA. TRBV3-2 is designated a pseudogene. This CDR3 spans 14 amino acids. In DNA form, the CDR3 reads TGTGCCAGCAGCATCACAGGGGACACCTACGAGCAGTACTTC. It yields the protein CASSITGDTYEQYF.

The J gene is TRBJ2-5, the V gene TRBV15; 8 nucleotides agree with TRBD1. Trimming at V came to 3 bases and at J to 0 bases, leaving 3 bases not matched to a gene. The CDR3 length is 15 residues. In germline, CDR1 is LNHNV, CDR2 YYDKDF (reference sequence). The DNA of the CDR3 is TGTGCCACCAGCAGGGGACAGGAGCACCAAGAGACCCAGTACTTC. Translated, it gives CATSRGQEHQETQYF.

The chain has TRBV25-1 and TRBJ2-1, with 10 bases fitting TRBD2. Germline V gene sequence: CDR1 MGHDK, CDR2 SYGVNS. V lost 2 bases, J lost 4 bases, and 5 bases stayed unmatched. This CDR3 has 16 residues. CDR3 in DNA: TGTGCCAGCAGTGAAGGGTGGACTAGCGGATACAATGAGCAGTTCTTC. The encoded protein is CASSEGWTSGYNEQFF.

This clonotype was observed at least ten times. J is TRBJ2-3 and V is TRBV5-1; D remains unclear. Trimming removed 2 bases from V and 6 bases from J, with 7 bases in between. This CDR3 region has 12 residues. Per the germline V gene, CDR1 is SGHRS and CDR2 is YFSETQ. CDR3 coding DNA: TGCGCCAGCAGCTTTCTAGAGGATACGCAGTATTTT. Amino acids: CASSFLEDTQYF.

The J gene is TRBJ1-1, the V gene TRBV20-1; 7 nucleotides agree with TRBD1. Trimming cost V 0 bases and J 1 base; bases outside gene matches: 5. The CDR3 runs to 15 residues. Germline loops: CDR1 DFQATT, CDR2 SNEGSKA (reference sequence). The CDR3 DNA sequence: TGCAGTGCTAGAGATGCGAGACAGGGGAACACTGAAGCTTTCTTT. It specifies CSARDARQGNTEAFF.

The V and J genes are TRBV11-2 and TRBJ2-7, with 11 bases matching TRBD2. With V trimmed by 3 bases and J by 7 bases, 11 bases remained unmatched. The CDR3 has 16 amino acids. Germline assignment: CDR1 SGHAT and CDR2 FQNNGV. The CDR3 loop reads CASSFLAGGPLGEQYF. The CDR3 DNA is TGTGCCAGCAGCTTCTTAGCGGGAGGGCCCCTCGGGGAGCAGTACTTC.

This clonotype came up many times. The V call is TRBV7-9, the J call TRBJ2-1; no reliable D call. V was pared by 4 bases and J by 0 bases, with 13 bases between. CDR3 length: 16 amino acids. Germline CDR1 is SEHNR and CDR2 is FQNEAQ (reference sequence). The CDR3 nucleotides are TGTGCCAGCAGCTGGTGGCTGCACAGCTCCTACAATGAGCAGTTCTTC. Its translation: CASSWWLHSSYNEQFF.

The chain couples TRBV15 to TRBJ1-3; 9 bases fit TRBD1. The J segment lost 2 bases and the V segment lost 1 base, leaving 3 bases of the junction unmatched. CDR3 length equals 16 residues. CDR1 is LNHNV, CDR2 YYDKDF, per germline (reference sequence). Written as DNA, the CDR3 is TGTGCCACCAGCAGAGGGACAGGGGAAGCTGGAAACACCATATATTTT. Translation gives CATSRGTGEAGNTIYF.

About this clonotype: Germline and junction disagree at one end, which may indicate a read error. J is TRBJ1-1 and V is TRBV19, with 9 bases aligning to TRBD1. The V gene's germline CDR1 is LNHDA and CDR2 SQIVND (reference sequence). The length of the CDR3 is 15 residues. The CDR3 region has the DNA TGTGCCAGTAGTTCCCGGGACAGGGAGCTAGCTGAGGCTTTCTTT. Translated: CASSSRDRELAEAFF.

This clonotype occurred many times. The chain is built from TRBV5-1 and TRBJ1-2; the D gene is possibly TRBD1 (5 bases). The germline CDR1 and CDR2 sequences are SGHRS and YFSETQ. The CDR3 length is 14 residues. The V end lost 2 bases, the J end lost 7 bases, and 15 bases lay between the germline ends. The CDR3 reads CASSFGTGSSGYTF. CDR3 sequence (DNA): TGCGCCAGCAGCTTCGGGACGGGGTCGAGTGGCTACACCTTC.

This clonotype was seen a few times. V gene TRBV18 combines with J gene TRBJ2-2, with D perhaps assigned TRBD1 or TRBD2 (5 bases each). The CDR3 contains 17 residues. Deletions cut 1 base from V and 4 bases from J, with 16 bases between. Germline V lookup: CDR1 KGHSH, CDR2 LQKENI. For the CDR3, the DNA is TGTGCCAGCTCACCACGGGGACGAGCCCGTGGCACCGGGGAGCTGTTTTTT. It is translated as CASSPRGRARGTGELFF.

In its sample, this clonotype was seen once. This may be a read error: a much more frequent sequence differs by one nucleotide. J is TRBJ1-1 and V is TRBV11-2; 7 nucleotides match TRBD1. The germline CDR1 and CDR2 sequences are SGHAT and FQNNGV. This CDR3 comprises 14 residues. The CDR3 DNA is TGTGCCAGCAGCTGGTACAGGGGTGATGCTGAAGCTCTCTTT. Residues: CASSWYRGDAEALF. Full variable domain (remainder filled in from reference TRBV11-2 and TRBJ1-1): EAGVAQSPRYKIIEKRQSVAFWCNPISGHATLYWYQQILGQGPKLLIQFQNNGVVDDSQLPKDRFSAERLKGVDSTLKIQPAKLEDSAVYLCASSWYRGDAEALFGQGTRLTVV.

This rearrangement joins TRBV19 to TRBJ1-6; D unclear. The CDR3 contains 14 residues. Per the germline V gene, CDR1 is LNHDA and CDR2 is SQIVND (reference sequence). Trimming cost V 1 base and J 4 bases, with 5 bases left between them. The CDR3 DNA reads as TGTGCCAGTAGTATAGGGCCGTATAATTCACCCCTCCACTTT. Its protein is CASSIGPYNSPLHF.

The chain employs TRBV5-8 and TRBJ1-4, with TRBD1 identical over 7 bases. Trimming removed 0 bases from V and 0 bases from J; junction bases left unmatched: 8. Germline CDR1 is SGHTS and CDR2 is YDEGEE. This CDR3 comprises 18 residues. The CDR3 reads CASSLGTTDRATNEKLFF. CDR3 coding DNA: TGTGCCAGCAGCTTGGGTACCACTGACAGGGCAACTAATGAAAAACTGTTTTTT.

This clonotype was seen ten or more times. This chain's CDR3 is CASSLGLAEAFF. In nucleotides, the CDR3 is TGTGCCAGCAGCTTAGGACTCGCTGAAGCTTTCTTT. The chain recombines TRBV7-9 with TRBJ1-1; D remains unclear. V lost 1 base and J 6 bases, leaving 6 bases between the germline ends. Germline V lookup: CDR1 SEHNR, CDR2 FQNEAQ (reference sequence). The CDR3 covers 12 residues. The entire variable domain, with the rest obtained from reference TRBV7-9 and TRBJ1-1, is as follows: DTGVSQNPRHKITKRGQNVTFRCDPISEHNRLYWYRQTLGQGPEFLTYFQNEAQLEKSRLLSDRFSAERPKGSFSTLEIQRTEQGDSAMYLCASSLGLAEAFFGQGTRLTVV.

In this sample, this clonotype turned up many times. The genes are TRBV5-6 and TRBJ1-1, with D perhaps matching TRBD1 (6 bases). Germline V gives CDR1 SGHDT, CDR2 YYEEEE. Deletions cut 2 bases from V and 5 bases from J, with 10 bases between. The CDR3 has 13 amino acids. The CDR3 loop reads CASSFTGRTEAFF. CDR3 sequence (DNA): TGTGCCAGCAGCTTTACAGGGAGGACTGAAGCTTTCTTT.

This clonotype was found many times. The chain recombines TRBV7-9 with TRBJ2-3; 10 bases are shared with TRBD1. V was pared by 4 bases and J by 2 bases, with 6 bases of the junction left unmatched. The CDR3 sequence is 16 residues long. The germline gives CDR1 SEHNR, CDR2 FQNEAQ (reference sequence). In DNA, the CDR3 is TGTGCCAGCAGCTCCCCGGGACAGGGGCACACAGATACGCAGTATTTT. It specifies CASSSPGQGHTDTQYF.

The sample holds a few counts of this clonotype. The chain couples TRBV2 to TRBJ2-3; D gene unclear. V was pared by 7 bases and J by 2 bases, with 19 bases between. This CDR3 has 16 residues. Germline CDR1 SNHLY, CDR2 FYNNEI. The CDR3, as DNA: TGTGCCAGCACCCCCCTACCTGGATCCTCCACAGATACGCAGTATTTT. Its translation: CASTPLPGSSTDTQYF.

This chain joins TRBV6-1 and TRBJ2-2, with 7 bases fitting TRBD2. This CDR3 contains 15 residues. V lost 6 bases to trimming and J lost 6 bases; unmatched junction nucleotides: 10. Germline loops: CDR1 MNHNS, CDR2 SASEGT. This CDR3 reads CASSPGLDWAGELFF. The CDR3 nucleotides read TGTGCCAGCAGCCCCGGACTAGATTGGGCCGGGGAGCTGTTTTTT.

Ten or more counts support this clonotype. This chain joins TRBV9 and TRBJ1-1; D may be TRBD1 (5 bases). Germline CDR1 is SGDLS and CDR2 is YYNGEE. This CDR3 is built from 14 residues. V lost 0 bases and J 2 bases, leaving 8 bases between the germline ends. Here the CDR3 reads CASSVAGGNTEAFF. For the CDR3, the DNA is TGTGCCAGCAGCGTAGCTGGGGGAAACACTGAAGCTTTCTTT.

The chain carries TRBV6-4 and TRBJ2-3; 7 bases line up with TRBD2. The CDR3 sequence is 14 residues long. Germline CDR1 reads MRHNA; CDR2 reads SNTAGT. V shed 2 bases, J shed 4 bases, and the junction held 3 bases outside the gene matches. CDR3 in amino acids: CASSDRAGSDTQYF. The DNA for the CDR3 is TGTGCCAGCAGTGACCGAGCGGGGTCAGATACGCAGTATTTT.

This clonotype was seen ten or more times. This rearrangement joins TRBV19 to TRBJ2-1, with D possibly being TRBD2 (5 bases). CDR1 LNHDA and CDR2 SQIVND come from the germline V gene (reference sequence). The CDR3 is made up of 14 amino acids. Trimming stripped 3 bases from V and 0 bases from J, with 6 bases between. CDR3 in amino acids: CASSIGGSYNEQFF. The CDR3 nucleotides read TGTGCCAGTAGTATCGGAGGCTCCTACAATGAGCAGTTCTTC.